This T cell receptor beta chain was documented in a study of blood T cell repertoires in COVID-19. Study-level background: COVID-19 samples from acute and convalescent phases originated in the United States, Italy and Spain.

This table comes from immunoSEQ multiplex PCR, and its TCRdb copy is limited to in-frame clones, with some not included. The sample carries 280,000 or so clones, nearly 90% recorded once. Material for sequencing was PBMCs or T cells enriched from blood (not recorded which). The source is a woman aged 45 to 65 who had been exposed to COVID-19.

Written as DNA, the CDR3 is TGTGCCAGTAGTACCAGGGGCGAAAATGGCTACACCTTC. Its translation: CASSTRGENGYTF. The chain has TRBV19 and TRBJ1-2, with D possibly being TRBD1 (6 bases). Germline lookup yields CDR1 LNHDA and CDR2 SQIVND (reference sequence). The CDR3 is 13 residues long. Between the trimmed V and J ends, which lost 4 bases and 6 bases, there was a span of 12 bases.